What follows are 28 T cell receptor beta chains derived from one specimen sequenced in a study of T cells in Graves' hyperthyroidism and ophthalmopathy. RNA transcripts yielded amplified TCR beta CDR3 regions. A first-round RT-PCR of the TCR CDR3 used the HTBI primer set. TCRdb reprocessed the multiplex PCR reads with MiXCR, giving one entry per CDR3 protein. The data show around 260,000 distinct CDR3 sequences, with under 30% seen just once and approximately 25% held by the top ten. The sample comprised blood. All receptors derive from a man aged 40-49 years with Graves' hyperthyroidism that later progressed to Graves' ophthalmopathy.

This clonotype was recorded at least ten times. This chain connects TRBV12-3 or TRBV12-4 to TRBJ2-5, with TRBD2 matching over 10 bases. Trimming took 0 bases from V and 4 from J; bases not matched to a gene: 5. This CDR3 comprises 16 residues. CDR3 in amino acids: CASSLASRLAGETQYF. As DNA, the CDR3 is TGTGCCAGCAGTTTAGCTTCGCGACTAGCGGGAGAGACCCAGTACTTC.

This clonotype was observed many times. The chain employs TRBV3-1 and TRBJ1-1; D uncertain. The CDR3 is 15 residues long. V gave up 0 bases and J gave up 0 bases, with 8 bases separating them. Germline-derived CDR1 and CDR2 are LGHDT and YNNKEL (reference sequence). CDR3 in amino acids: CASSQEPVLNTEAFF. The DNA of the CDR3 is TGTGCCAGCAGCCAAGAACCCGTGTTGAACACTGAAGCTTTCTTT.

This clonotype was detected ten times or more. The chain uses TRBV20-1 and TRBJ1-5; tentative D call: TRBD1 (5 bases). Germline CDR1 DFQATT, CDR2 SNEGSKA (reference sequence). The length of the CDR3 is 14 residues. V was cut by 4 bases and J by 0 bases, with 10 bases left in between. The CDR3 sequence is CSAIQGISNQPQHF. For the CDR3, the DNA is TGCAGTGCTATCCAGGGAATTAGCAATCAGCCCCAGCATTTT.

This clonotype was counted many times. The J gene is TRBJ2-7, the V gene TRBV30; D is undetermined. The CDR3 has 14 amino acids. Germline values: CDR1 GTSNPN, CDR2 SVGIG (reference sequence). Trimming shortened V by 0 bases and J by 2 bases, and 11 bases separated the two germline ends. CDR3 region: CAWSVPRLPYEQYF. The CDR3 DNA follows: TGTGCCTGGAGTGTACCCAGGCTTCCCTACGAGCAGTACTTC.

This clonotype showed up many times. The J gene is TRBJ1-3, the V gene TRBV7-8, with D possibly being TRBD1 (5 bases). The CDR3 consists of 15 residues. Germline V CDR1 and CDR2: SGHVS, FQNEAQ. The germline V and J ends were trimmed by 0 bases and 2 bases, with 8 bases remaining between them. CDR3 amino acids: CASSLAGVTGNTIYF. Written as DNA, the CDR3 is TGTGCCAGCAGCTTAGCAGGGGTGACTGGAAACACCATATATTTT.

This clonotype was counted at least ten times. The CDR3 coding sequence is TGTGCCAGCACCCTGAGGATACCCCACTACGAGCAGTACTTC. Its protein product is CASTLRIPHYEQYF. The rearrangement uses TRBV28 and TRBJ2-7; the D is unclear. Germline values: CDR1 MDHEN, CDR2 SYDVKM. Deletions cut 7 bases from V and 3 bases from J, with 16 bases between. The CDR3 is made up of 14 amino acids. Full variable domain (rest looked up from reference TRBV28 and TRBJ2-7): DVKVTQSSRYLVKRTGEKVFLECVQDMDHENMFWYRQDPGLGLRLIYFSYDVKMKEKGDIPEGYSVSREKKERFSLILESASTNQTSMYLCASTLRIPHYEQYFGPGTRLTVT.

The genes are TRBV20-1 and TRBJ2-7, with TRBD2 matching over 7 bases. With V trimmed by 6 bases and J by 3 bases, 8 bases remained unmatched. CDR3 length: 13 residues. Germline CDR1 and CDR2: DFQATT and SNEGSKA (reference sequence). The CDR3: CSAPDGRNYEQYF. The CDR3 DNA reads as TGCAGTGCCCCGGACGGGAGGAACTACGAGCAGTACTTC.

This clonotype was recorded only once. V is TRBV6-5 and J is TRBJ1-1, with 12 bases lining up with TRBD1. The CDR3 length is 16 residues. After removal of 0 bases from V and 3 bases from J, the junction contained 2 bases not matched to a gene. The germline CDR1 and CDR2 sequences are MNHEY and SVGAGI. The CDR3 DNA reads as TGTGCCAGCAGTTACTCGGGACAGGGGGCTGACACTGAAGCTTTCTTT. It yields the protein CASSYSGQGADTEAFF.

The table lists this clonotype with many counts. The chain carries TRBV7-3 and TRBJ2-5; a weak D match, TRBD2 (5 bases). Per germline, CDR1 SGHTA and CDR2 FQGTGA. The CDR3 loop spans 15 amino acids. V lost 5 bases to trimming and J lost 1 base, with 14 bases between them. CDR3 residues: CASSQMAGPQETQYF. CDR3 sequence (DNA): TGTGCCAGCAGCCAGATGGCGGGCCCCCAAGAGACCCAGTACTTC.

This clonotype showed up many times. V and J are TRBV10-3 and TRBJ2-5; TRBD2 matches at 9 bases. The CDR3 is 17 amino acids. V shed 2 bases and J 4 bases; nucleotides not matched to a gene: 11. Germline CDR1 is ENHRY and CDR2 is SYGVKD. CDR3: CAISEGLATSKGETQYF. DNA for the CDR3: TGTGCCATCAGTGAGGGACTAGCGACCTCGAAGGGAGAGACCCAGTACTTC.

This clonotype occurred many times. The gene calls are TRBV7-8 and TRBJ1-1, with D maybe TRBD1 (5 bases). CDR3 length equals 13 residues. Deletions cut 7 bases from V and 2 bases from J, with 11 bases between. Germline V CDR1 and CDR2: SGHVS, FQNEAQ. The CDR3 DNA sequence: TGTGCCAGCACCGGCGGGGGAAACACTGAAGCTTTCTTT. As protein: CASTGGGNTEAFF.

This chain uses TRBV4-2 with TRBJ1-2; D is uncertain. Per the germline V gene, CDR1 is LGHNA and CDR2 is YNFKEQ. The CDR3 consists of 13 residues. V was trimmed by 0 bases and J by 8 bases, leaving 10 bases between them. The CDR3 DNA reads TGTGCCAGCAGCCAAGATTCTATAGGGGGCTACACCTTC. It codes for CASSQDSIGGYTF.

This clonotype was observed a handful of times. V and J are TRBV18 and TRBJ1-1, with D unresolved. From germline, CDR1 is KGHSH and CDR2 LQKENI. The CDR3 is made up of 14 amino acids. The germline V and J ends were trimmed by 3 bases and 3 bases, with 11 bases remaining between them. The CDR3: CASSPYEFYTEAFF. CDR3 coding DNA: TGTGCCAGCTCACCGTACGAATTTTACACTGAAGCTTTCTTT.

This clonotype was recorded many times. The chain is built from TRBV11-3 and TRBJ2-7; 9 bases fit TRBD2. The CDR3 covers 17 residues. V shed 1 base and J 2 bases; nucleotides not matched to a gene: 9. CDR1 and CDR2 from the germline V gene are SGHNT and YENEEA. The CDR3 sequence: CASSLVRASGRPYEQYF. CDR3 bases: TGTGCCAGCAGCTTAGTCCGAGCCAGCGGGAGGCCCTACGAGCAGTACTTC.

This clonotype was picked up many times. This rearrangement joins TRBV6-5 to TRBJ1-2; weak D call: TRBD1 (5 bases). Trimming left V 7 bases short and J 4 bases short, with 10 bases between. The CDR3 loop spans 12 amino acids. Germline V gives CDR1 MNHEY, CDR2 SVGAGI. The chain's CDR3 is CASNGDSYGYTF. The CDR3, as DNA: TGTGCCAGCAACGGTGACAGCTATGGCTACACCTTC.

This clonotype appeared many times. CDR3 protein: CASSRGSLGQPQHF. CDR3 in DNA: TGTGCCAGCAGCAGGGGGTCGTTAGGTCAGCCCCAGCATTTT. The chain employs TRBV3-1 and TRBJ1-5; TRBD1 might be the D (6 bases). Germline CDR1 is LGHDT and CDR2 is YNNKEL (reference sequence). CDR3 length: 14 residues. The V end was cut by 5 bases, the J end by 6 bases, with 14 bases between.

This clonotype was seen ten or more times. The chain recombines TRBV9 with TRBJ1-1; D unclear. Trimming pared 0 bases from V and 5 bases from J, leaving 11 bases between. The length of the CDR3 is 14 residues. Germline loops: CDR1 SGDLS, CDR2 YYNGEE. The CDR3 region is CASSVDVGETEAFF. The CDR3 DNA reads TGTGCCAGCAGCGTAGATGTTGGGGAAACTGAAGCTTTCTTT.

This clonotype has a count of ten or more. This chain links TRBV27 with TRBJ2-7, with D possibly matching TRBD2 (6 bases). The CDR3 contains 14 residues. Trimming stripped 0 bases from V and 6 bases from J, with 12 bases between. Germline V gene data show CDR1 as MNHEY and CDR2 as SMNVEV (reference sequence). CDR3 protein: CASSLSRRGGEQYF. In nucleotides, the CDR3 is TGTGCCAGCAGTTTATCCAGGAGGGGTGGCGAGCAGTACTTC.

The genes are TRBV20-1 and TRBJ1-5; 7 positions agree with TRBD1. This CDR3 is built from 13 residues. The trim removed 5 bases at V and 7 bases at J, leaving 8 bases unmatched. Germline V lookup: CDR1 DFQATT, CDR2 SNEGSKA (reference sequence). CDR3 residues: CSASPGGGQPQHF. Written as DNA, the CDR3 is TGCAGTGCTTCCCCAGGGGGTGGGCAGCCCCAGCATTTT.

The chain couples TRBV7-9 to TRBJ2-7, with D perhaps TRBD1 or TRBD2 (6 bases each). Germline CDR1 is SEHNR and CDR2 is FQNEAQ (reference sequence). The CDR3 has 14 residues. V was pared by 7 bases and J by 4 bases, with 17 bases between. The CDR3 here is CASKHAGHSYEQYF. CDR3 sequence (DNA): TGTGCCAGCAAACACGCGGGACACTCTTACGAGCAGTACTTC.

In this sample, this clonotype turned up many times. The chain has TRBV6-5 and TRBJ1-2; D call uncertain. The CDR3 has 13 residues. The germline V and J ends were trimmed by 5 bases and 0 bases, with 7 bases remaining between them. Germline values: CDR1 MNHEY, CDR2 SVGAGI. Here the CDR3 reads CASSRSTNYGYTF. The CDR3 coding sequence is TGTGCCAGCAGTCGATCGACTAACTATGGCTACACCTTC.

The gene calls are TRBV20-1 and TRBJ1-6, with D maybe TRBD1 (5 bases). Germline loops: CDR1 DFQATT, CDR2 SNEGSKA (reference sequence). CDR3 length equals 14 residues. Trimming stripped 6 bases from V and 8 bases from J, with 17 bases between. The CDR3 loop is CSAPPGRKDSPLHF. The CDR3 region has the DNA TGCAGTGCCCCCCCAGGGAGAAAGGATTCACCCCTCCACTTT.

This clonotype was seen at least ten times. The rearrangement uses TRBV3-1 and TRBJ1-1; D ambiguous. Trimming shortened V by 2 bases and J by 5 bases, and 15 bases separated the two germline ends. Germline V gene sequence: CDR1 LGHDT, CDR2 YNNKEL (reference sequence). This CDR3 has 15 residues. The CDR3 DNA is TGTGCCAGCAGCCAACTTGACCGGTTTTCGACTGAAGCTTTCTTT. Its protein is CASSQLDRFSTEAFF. The full variable domain, its missing parts supplied by reference TRBV3-1 and TRBJ1-1, is DTAVSQTPKYLVTQMGNDKSIKCEQNLGHDTMYWYKQDSKKFLKIMFSYNNKELIINETVPNRFSPKSPDKAHLNLHINSLELGDSAVYFCASSQLDRFSTEAFFGQGTRLTVV.

This rearrangement joins TRBV12-3 or TRBV12-4 to TRBJ1-2; a weak D match, TRBD1 (6 bases). This CDR3 is 13 amino acids long. The V end lost 3 bases, the J end lost 8 bases, and 13 bases lay between the germline ends. CDR3 coding DNA: TGTGCCAGCAGTTTCAGCGGGGGCAGGGGCTACACCTTC. Residues: CASSFSGGRGYTF.

V usage is TRBV20-1 and J usage is TRBJ1-1, with TRBD1 as a possible D gene (6 bases). CDR1 is DFQATT, CDR2 SNEGSKA, per germline (reference sequence). The CDR3 loop spans 12 amino acids. Trimming shortened V by 3 bases and J by 6 bases, and 11 bases separated the two germline ends. The CDR3 nucleotides are TGCAGTGCTAGCGCAGGGGTTGCTGAAGCTTTCTTT. This gives the protein CSASAGVAEAFF.

This clonotype was observed at least ten times. This chain uses TRBV25-1 with TRBJ1-1; D not resolved. Looked up from germline, CDR1 is MGHDK and CDR2 is SYGVNS. Trimming left V 4 bases short and J 10 bases short, with 10 bases between. This CDR3 comprises 11 residues. The DNA of the CDR3 is TGTGCCAGCAGTGCGGGGTTCAGAGCTTTCTTT. Encoded protein: CASSAGFRAFF.

This clonotype was observed many times. The gene calls are TRBV5-1 and TRBJ2-7; the D gene is possibly TRBD2 (5 bases). The CDR3 extends over 14 amino acids. CDR1 and CDR2 from the germline V gene are SGHRS and YFSETQ. The V and J ends lost 2 bases and 3 bases respectively, with 12 bases between them. The CDR3: CASSLDRTYYEQYF. CDR3 coding DNA: TGCGCCAGCAGCTTAGATCGGACTTACTACGAGCAGTACTTC. Supplemented by reference TRBV5-1 and TRBJ2-7, the full variable domain reads KAGVTQTPRYLIKTRGQQVTLSCSPISGHRSVSWYQQTPGQGLQFLFEYFSETQRNKGNFPGRFSGRQFSNSRSEMNVSTLELGDSALYLCASSLDRTYYEQYFGPGTRLTVT.

This chain connects TRBV7-2 to TRBJ2-7; the D is unclear. Trimming cost V 1 base and J 3 bases, with 13 bases left between them. The CDR3 runs to 15 residues. In germline, CDR1 is SGHTA, CDR2 FQGNSA. CDR3 DNA sequence: TGTGCCAGCAGCTTAGGTTATTCAGTTAGCTACGAGCAGTACTTC. Translation: CASSLGYSVSYEQYF.